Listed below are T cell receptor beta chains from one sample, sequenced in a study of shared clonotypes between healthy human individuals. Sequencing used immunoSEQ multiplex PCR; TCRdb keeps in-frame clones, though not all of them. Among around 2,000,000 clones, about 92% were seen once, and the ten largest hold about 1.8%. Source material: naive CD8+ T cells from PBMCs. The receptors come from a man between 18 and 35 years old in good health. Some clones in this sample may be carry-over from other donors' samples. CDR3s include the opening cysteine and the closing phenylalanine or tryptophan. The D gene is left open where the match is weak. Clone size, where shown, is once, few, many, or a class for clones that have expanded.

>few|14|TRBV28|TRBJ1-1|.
TGTGCCAGCAGTCTTACCTCGGAAGGGACTGAAGCTTTCTTT
CASSLTSEGTEAFF
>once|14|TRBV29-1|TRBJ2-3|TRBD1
TGCAGCGCAGAAGGGGACAGCTTTACAGATACGCAGTATTTT
CSAEGDSFTDTQYF
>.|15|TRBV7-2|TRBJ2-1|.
TGTGCCAGCAGCTTAGGTTTCGGTGGGTACAATGAGCAGTTCTTC
CASSLGFGGYNEQFF
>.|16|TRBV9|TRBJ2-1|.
TGTGCCAGCAACATTGAAGGGGGGAGGCCCTACAATGAGCAGTTCTTC
CASNIEGGRPYNEQFF
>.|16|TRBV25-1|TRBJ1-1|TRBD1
TGTGCCAGCGCCGACTGGGACAGGGGTTTGAACACTGAAGCTTTCTTT
CASADWDRGLNTEAFF
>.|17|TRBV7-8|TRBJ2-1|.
TGTGCCAGCAGCTTAGACAATAGGGCGGCCTCCTACAATGAGCAGTTCTTC
CASSLDNRAASYNEQFF
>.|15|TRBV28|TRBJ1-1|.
TGTGCCAGCAGCCCCGTGACATCTACCAACACTGAAGCTTTCTTT
CASSPVTSTNTEAFF
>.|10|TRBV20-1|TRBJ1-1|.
TGCAGTGCCTGGAACACTGAAGCTTTCTTT
CSAWNTEAFF
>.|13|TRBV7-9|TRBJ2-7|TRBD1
TGTGCCAGCAGCCCGGACAGGGGCTACGAGCAGTACTTC
CASSPDRGYEQYF
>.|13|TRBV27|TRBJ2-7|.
TGTGCCAGCAGTTTCTCGGGCGCCTACGAGCAGTACTTC
CASSFSGAYEQYF
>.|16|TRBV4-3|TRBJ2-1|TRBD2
TGCGCCAGCAGCCCCCGTGGTAGCGGGAGTGTGAATGAGCAGTTCTTC
CASSPRGSGSVNEQFF
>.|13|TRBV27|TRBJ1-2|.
TGTGCCAGCAGTTTCCTCCGGGACTATGGCTACACCTTC
CASSFLRDYGYTF
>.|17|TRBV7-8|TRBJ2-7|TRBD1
TGTGCCAGCAGCTTAGTTGGTTCAGGGGGCGGTCGTGACGAGCAGTACTTC
CASSLVGSGGGRDEQYF
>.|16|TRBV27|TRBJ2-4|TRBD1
TGTGCCAGCAGTACCAACCCAGGACAGGGAGAAAACATTCAGTACTTC
CASSTNPGQGENIQYF
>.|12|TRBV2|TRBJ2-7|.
TGTGCCAGCGGATCCTCAACCTACGAGCAGTACTTC
CASGSSTYEQYF
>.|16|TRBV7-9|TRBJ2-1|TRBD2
TGTGCCAGCAGCATTAGCGGGATTAGGTCCTACAATGAGCAGTTCTTC
CASSISGIRSYNEQFF
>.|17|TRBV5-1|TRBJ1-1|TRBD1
TGCGCCAGCAGCTTGGAGGGGACAGGGAGAGGGGACACTGAAGCTTTCTTT
CASSLEGTGRGDTEAFF
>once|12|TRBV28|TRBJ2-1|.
TGTGCCGCGGGGTGGAGGGTTGGAGAGCAGTTCTTC
CAAGWRVGEQFF
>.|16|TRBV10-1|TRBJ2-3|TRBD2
TGCGCCAGCACTGAAACTAGCGGGAGTTTGACAGATACGCAGTATTTT
CASTETSGSLTDTQYF
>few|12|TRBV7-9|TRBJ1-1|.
TGTGCCAGCAGACCTCCGGGCCCTGAAGCTTTCTTT
CASRPPGPEAFF
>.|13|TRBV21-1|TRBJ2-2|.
TGTGCCAGCAGCAAAGACAGGCGCGGGGAGCTGTTTTTT
CASSKDRRGELFF
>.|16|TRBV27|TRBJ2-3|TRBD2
TGTGCCAGCAGTTCCTTAAACGGGAGGAGCACAGATACGCAGTATTTT
CASSSLNGRSTDTQYF
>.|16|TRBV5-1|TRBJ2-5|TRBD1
TGCGCCAGCAGCTTGGAGTGGGTGGGGACAGGAGAGACCCAGTACTTC
CASSLEWVGTGETQYF
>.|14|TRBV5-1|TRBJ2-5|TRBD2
TGCGCCAGCAGCCCCGGGACTAGCGGGGAGACCCAGTACTTC
CASSPGTSGETQYF
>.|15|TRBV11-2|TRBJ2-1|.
TGTGCCAGCAGCACCCCGGGGCCGACTCACAATGAGCAGTTCTTC
CASSTPGPTHNEQFF
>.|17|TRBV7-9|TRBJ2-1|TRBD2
TGTGCCAGCAGCTTACTGACTAGCGGGAGAGGCTACAATGAGCAGTTCTTC
CASSLLTSGRGYNEQFF
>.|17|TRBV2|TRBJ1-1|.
TGTGCCAGCAGGAAGGGGGTAGTTCTCCCAATGAACACTGAAGCTTTCTTT
CASRKGVVLPMNTEAFF
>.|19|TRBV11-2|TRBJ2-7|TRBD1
TGTGCCAGCAGCTTAGATCTGAGGTTTGGGACAGGCGCAGCCTACGAGCAGTACTTC
CASSLDLRFGTGAAYEQYF
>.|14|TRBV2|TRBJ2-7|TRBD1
TGTGCCAGCAGAAACCGGGACAGAGCCTACGAGCAGTACTTC
CASRNRDRAYEQYF
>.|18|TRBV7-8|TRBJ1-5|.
TGTGCCAGCAGCTTAGCGGCATCTCTTTCCGATCCCAATCAGCCCCAGCATTTT
CASSLAASLSDPNQPQHF
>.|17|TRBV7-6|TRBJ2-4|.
TGTGCCAGCAGCTTATCCCAGGGTGACTTAGCCAAAAACATTCAGTACTTC
CASSLSQGDLAKNIQYF
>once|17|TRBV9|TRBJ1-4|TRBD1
TGTGCCAGCAGCCTCGGGACAGGGGAAGCAACTAATGAAAAACTGTTTTTT
CASSLGTGEATNEKLFF
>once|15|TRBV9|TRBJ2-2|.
TGTGCCAGCAGCGTAGCTCGGGGCCAAGCCGGGGAGCTGTTTTTT
CASSVARGQAGELFF
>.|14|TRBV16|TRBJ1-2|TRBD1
TGTGCCAGCAGCCAATCGGGACAGGGGGCTGGCTACACCTTC
CASSQSGQGAGYTF
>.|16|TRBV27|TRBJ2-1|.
TGTGCCAGCAGTTTATCTCGGGGGTACTCCTACAATGAGCAGTTCTTC
CASSLSRGYSYNEQFF
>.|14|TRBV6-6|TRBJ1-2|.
TGTGCCAGCAGTTACTCAGCCCTTAACTATGGCTACACCTTC
CASSYSALNYGYTF
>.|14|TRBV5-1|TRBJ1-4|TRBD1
TGCGCCAGCAGCTCCCGGACAGGGGACGAAAAACTGTTTTTT
CASSSRTGDEKLFF
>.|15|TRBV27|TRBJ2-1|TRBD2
TGTGCCAGCAGTCCTAGCGGGAACGGCTACAATGAGCAGTTCTTC
CASSPSGNGYNEQFF
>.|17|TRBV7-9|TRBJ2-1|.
TGTGCCAGCAGCTTAGCGGACCACCTCCAGAAAGACAATGAGCAGTTCTTC
CASSLADHLQKDNEQFF
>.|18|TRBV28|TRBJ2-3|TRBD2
TGTGCCAGCAGCTCTCCCATATCTAGCGGGAGGCCCGGGGATACGCAGTATTTT
CASSSPISSGRPGDTQYF
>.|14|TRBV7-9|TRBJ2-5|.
TGTGCCAGCAGCCCCATGCCTCACCAAGAGACCCAGTACTTC
CASSPMPHQETQYF
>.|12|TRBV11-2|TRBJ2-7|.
TGTGCCAGCAGGGGGGGCTACTACGAGCAGTACTTC
CASRGGYYEQYF
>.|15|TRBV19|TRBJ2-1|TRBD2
TGTGCCAGTTCGAGGACTAGCGCAATCTACAATGAGCAGTTCTTC
CASSRTSAIYNEQFF
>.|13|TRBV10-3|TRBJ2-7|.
TGTGCCATCAGTGAGTCGCTTGGCCGCGAGCAGTACTTC
CAISESLGREQYF
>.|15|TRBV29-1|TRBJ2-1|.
TGCAGCGTTGAAGATCTTCGAGCCTCCTACAATGAGCAGTTCTTC
CSVEDLRASYNEQFF
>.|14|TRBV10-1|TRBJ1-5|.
TGCGCCAGCAGTGAGGGCTATCGCAATCAGCCCCAGCATTTT
CASSEGYRNQPQHF
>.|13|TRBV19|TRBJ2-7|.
TGTGCCAGCTCCGCGCTAGGCGGGTCGGGGCAGTACTTC
CASSALGGSGQYF